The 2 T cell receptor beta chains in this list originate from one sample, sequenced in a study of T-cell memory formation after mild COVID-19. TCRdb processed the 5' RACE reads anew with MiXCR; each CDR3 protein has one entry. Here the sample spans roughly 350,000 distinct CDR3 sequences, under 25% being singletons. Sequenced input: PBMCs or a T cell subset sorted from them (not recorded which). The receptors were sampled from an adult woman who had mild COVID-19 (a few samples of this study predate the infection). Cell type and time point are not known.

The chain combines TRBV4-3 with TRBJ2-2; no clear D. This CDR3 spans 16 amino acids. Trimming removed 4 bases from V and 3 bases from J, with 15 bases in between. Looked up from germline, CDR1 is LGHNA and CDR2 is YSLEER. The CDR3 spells CASSRNQKSYTGELFF. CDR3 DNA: TGCGCCAGCAGCCGGAATCAGAAGAGCTACACCGGGGAGCTGTTTTTT.

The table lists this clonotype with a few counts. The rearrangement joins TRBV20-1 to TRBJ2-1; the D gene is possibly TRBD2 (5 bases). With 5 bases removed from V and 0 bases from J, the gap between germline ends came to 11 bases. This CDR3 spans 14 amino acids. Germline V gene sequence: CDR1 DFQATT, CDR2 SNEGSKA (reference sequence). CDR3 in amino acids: CSAPGESSYNEQFF. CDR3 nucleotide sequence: TGCAGTGCTCCTGGGGAGAGCTCCTACAATGAGCAGTTCTTC.